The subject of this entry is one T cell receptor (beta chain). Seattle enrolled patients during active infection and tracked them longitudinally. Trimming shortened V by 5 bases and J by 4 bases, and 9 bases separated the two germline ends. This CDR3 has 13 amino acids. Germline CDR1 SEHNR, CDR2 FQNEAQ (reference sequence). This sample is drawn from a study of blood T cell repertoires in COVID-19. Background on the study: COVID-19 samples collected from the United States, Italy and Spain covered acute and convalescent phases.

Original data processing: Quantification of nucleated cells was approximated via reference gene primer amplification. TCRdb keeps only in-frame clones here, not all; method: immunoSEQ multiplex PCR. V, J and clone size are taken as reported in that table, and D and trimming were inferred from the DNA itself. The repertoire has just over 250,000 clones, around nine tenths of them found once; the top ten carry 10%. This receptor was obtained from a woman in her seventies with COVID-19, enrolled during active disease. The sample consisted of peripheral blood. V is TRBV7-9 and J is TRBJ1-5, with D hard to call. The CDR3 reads CASSVRGNQPQHF. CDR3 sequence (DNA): TGTGCCAGCAGCGTACGGGGTAATCAGCCCCAGCATTTT. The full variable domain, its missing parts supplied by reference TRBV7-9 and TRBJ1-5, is DTGVSQNPRHKITKRGQNVTFRCDPISEHNRLYWYRQTLGQGPEFLTYFQNEAQLEKSRLLSDRFSAERPKGSFSTLEIQRTEQGDSAMYLCASSVRGNQPQHFGDGTRLSIL.